This TCR beta chain was sequenced for a study of T cell repertoires in cytomegalovirus infection. The wider study: CMV epitopes, recently identified HLA-C-restricted and well-studied HLA-B-restricted, were used. An indication of both CMV infection and matching HLA type came from public TCR beta signatures.

Overall study findings and caveats: Accumulated public TCR beta family frequency recognized individuals carrying CMV together with the relevant HLA. HLA-C-restricted CMV-specific TCR beta clonotypes were dominant in the ex vivo response.

Per germline, CDR1 SGHVS and CDR2 FNYEAQ. The CDR3 has 15 amino acids. The ends were cut back, 4 bases at V and 2 bases at J, with 12 bases in the middle. TCRdb reprocessed the reads via MiXCR and lists one record per CDR3 protein. The sample records fewer than 850,000 distinct CDR3 sequences, about 28% being singletons. This clonotype was seen a handful of times. Antigen specificity is unknown. The sequencing here drew on cultured CD8+ T cells from PBMCs, taken from culture after CMV antigen stimulation. This rearrangement joins TRBV7-6 to TRBJ2-1; D is unclear. This receptor was taken from a human donor in good health (CMV status not recorded). Some clones in this sample may be carry-over from other donors' samples. DNA for the CDR3: TGTGCCAGCAGCTCGGTAGAACGAACCTACAATGAGCAGTTCTTC. Residues: CASSSVERTYNEQFF.